Detailed here is one TCR beta chain. The CDR3 spans 17 residues. The V gene end was trimmed by 2 bases and the J gene end by 2 bases; junction bases not matched to a gene: 11. Germline V gene lookup returns CDR1 GTSNPN and CDR2 SVGIG (reference sequence). Self-reported history from a screening survey and questionnaire set each donor's cohort. The sample comes from a study of blood T cell repertoires in COVID-19. Overall study: T cells, B-cell-depleted T cells, or PBMCs supplied cDNA or gDNA.

Original analysis: Nucleated cell number was recorded as an estimate derived from reference gene primer amplification. Libraries were prepared by immunoSEQ multiplex PCR; TCRdb keeps only in-frame clonotypes and omits some of them. The V and J calls and clone size were taken over from that table, and D and trimming were inferred from the DNA. This sample yields about 360,000 clones, of which about 89% are seen a single time; around 1.9% belongs to the top ten. The chain is built from TRBV30 and TRBJ2-7; 11 bases are shared with TRBD2. The sequenced material came from PBMCs or T cells enriched from blood (not recorded which). This receptor was identified in a man between 35 and 55 years old in a cohort exposed to, infected with or recovered from COVID-19 (not recorded which). The CDR3 here is CAWSLGLAGGSTYEQYF. CDR3 sequence (DNA): TGTGCCTGGAGTCTGGGGCTAGCGGGAGGATCGACCTACGAGCAGTACTTC.